This TCR beta chain was identified during a study of OX40 agonist ivuxolimab in advanced cancers. At the level of the study: The mean age was approximately 60 years, ranging from 23 to 79, with 80% to 85% of participants male. The eligibility criteria allowed prior anti-PD-1, anti-PD-L1 or anti-CTLA-4 therapy, and under 50% had some.

Blood specimens came from baseline, cycle 4 day 1, and cycle 7 day 1. From germline, CDR1 is MNHEY and CDR2 SMNVEV (reference sequence). CDR3 length equals 17 residues. Trimming took off 2 bases at V and 0 bases at J, with 16 bases between the two ends. Clones were sequenced by immunoSEQ multiplex PCR, and TCRdb holds only the in-frame ones, with some missing. This table holds approximately 31,000 clones, roughly 90% found once. Sequencing was performed on CD4+ or CD8+ T cells sorted from blood, taken in a trial of the OX40 agonist ivuxolimab. The receptor comes from an adult with an advanced solid tumor such as melanoma, head and neck, liver or kidney cancer. The J gene is TRBJ1-2, the V gene TRBV27; D is uncertain. CDR3 in DNA: TGTGCCAGCAGTTTAGCTGCGACGGCTGTAGCTAACTATGGCTACACCTTC. Residues: CASSLAATAVANYGYTF.